This T cell receptor (beta chain) is drawn from a study of human T cells and chemical hapten exposure. Indicated time point: pre-sensitization, week 0. Treatment noted: therapeutic diphenylcyclopropenone sensitization with weekly scalp DPC. A few counts support this clonotype. Germline CDR1 SGHAT, CDR2 FQDESV (reference sequence). Trimming cost V 3 bases and J 9 bases, with 6 bases left between them. CDR3 length: 12 residues. TCRdb passed the RACE reads through MiXCR, listing each CDR3 protein once. Here the sample spans fewer than 60,000 distinct CDR3 sequences, about 10% being singletons. This sequence originates from a middle-aged woman with alopecia areata. Some clones in this sample may be carry-over from other donors' samples. The sequenced sample was whole blood, obtained in connection with sensitization to the hapten diphenylcyclopropenone (DPC). The chain has TRBV11-1 and TRBJ1-6, with D unresolved. The CDR3 DNA reads as TGTGCCAGCAGCTTTGAGGGTTCACCCCTCCACTTT. Encoded protein: CASSFEGSPLHF. Full variable domain (remainder filled in from reference TRBV11-1 and TRBJ1-6): EAEVAQSPRYKITEKSQAVAFWCDPISGHATLYWYRQILGQGPELLVQFQDESVVDDSQLPKDRFSAERLKGVDSTLKIQPAELGDSAMYLCASSFEGSPLHFGNGTRLTVT.